This TCR beta chain was obtained from a study of T cells in Graves' hyperthyroidism and ophthalmopathy (dated by TCRdb to the late 2010s). Broadly, across the study: Peripheral blood samples were taken at initial diagnosis, before any treatment was given. TCR V-J signatures able to tell the groups apart were searched for in a discovery cohort of some 97 patients, of whom more than 40 had Graves' ophthalmopathy and roughly 57 had stable Graves' hyperthyroidism. An independent validation cohort of about 19 hyperthyroidism patients and approximately 15 patients who later progressed to ophthalmopathy tested prospective prediction of ophthalmopathy. The 90 or so discovery patients were randomly split 7:3 into training and test sets. In over five Graves' hyperthyroidism patients, the study also compared T-cell repertoires from thyroid tissue with T-cell repertoires from blood. After sampling, hyperthyroidism patients received methimazole starting at 30 mg daily, and ophthalmopathy patients received high-dose intravenous methylprednisolone. TCR Vbeta CDR3 sequencing of 140 or so peripheral blood samples (approximately 44 ophthalmopathy, about 80 hyperthyroidism and roughly 17 progressor patients) is reported in the paper. Overall study results and their limits: No statistical method was used to set the sample size in advance, and investigators knew the group allocation. Most expanded thyroid clonotypes (frequency above 0.001) were also detected in blood, a finding suggesting that blood repertoires may reflect thyroid immune responses. In validation, progression to ophthalmopathy was predicted by the model with 55% to 71% sensitivity and around 76% specificity, a median of about 6 months before onset. A model built on a 13 V-J signature distinguished ophthalmopathy from stable hyperthyroidism, reaching around 87% sensitivity and around 81% specificity in cross-validation and 80%/75% in testing.

TCR beta CDR3 regions were amplified from RNA transcripts. The first round of RT-PCR for the TCR CDR3 was performed with the HTBI primer set and the Qiagen OneStep RT-PCR kit. Libraries were constructed in a second round of multiplex PCR, after which size selection and purification were performed. Sequencing of the libraries was done on an Illumina HiSeq2000 using paired-end 100 bp reads. In the authors' own workflow: SOAPnuke was used to process the raw data, throwing out any read that contained adapters or uncalled bases, had a mean Phred below 15, or lacked an exact constant-primer or identifier match. COPE v1.2.5 was used to merge high-quality paired reads, and clonotypes were defined as unique nucleotide sequences. Clonotypes were aligned to IMGT TRBV, TRBD and TRBJ reference segments using MiTCR v1.1. The analysis included only V-J combinations with a frequency above 0.0001, which together covered more than 99% of the repertoires. The TCS score was defined as the ratio of F50 (clonal expansion) to E x V (chaos), calculated using BLOSUM62-based TCRdist between CDR3 peptides within each V-J. Welch's t-statistics and random forest reduced roughly 540 V-J features to 13, which were used in a naive Bayes classifier (R e1071). The Morisita-Horn index was used to measure how similar the thyroid and blood repertoires were. TCRdb trimmed the raw reads at Q25, called clones with MiXCR and kept productive beta chains. A single entry per CDR3 protein holds the most common genes and DNA from its merged rows. Here the V and J calls rest on TCRdb's processing, not on the authors' analysis. The sample table records just under 750,000 distinct CDR3 sequences; about a third of these occur just once. The biggest ten clones account for 30% to 40% of the sample.

This clonotype was counted between two and nine times. The clone's antigen remains unknown. Base qualities are not at hand, and no much larger clone is one base apart. A patient counted as having stable Graves' hyperthyroidism if no progression to ophthalmopathy occurred over 18 months of follow-up. Hyperthyroidism patients were newly diagnosed, had a disease duration of under 2 months, and were aged 18 to 65 years. The study excluded patients with uncontrolled infections, other autoimmune diseases, pregnancy or lactation. Diagnoses were based on clinical symptoms, serum thyroxine and TRAb, thyroid ultrasound and orbital computed tomography. PBMCs were isolated from approximately 10 ml of fresh peripheral blood by Ficoll-Paque density gradient centrifugation. Total RNA was extracted with Trizol reagent, and quality was checked on an Agilent 2100 Bioanalyzer. Trimming takes 3 bases from V and 2 bases from J, and the germline ends sit 10 bases apart. The germline V gene (reference sequence) gives CDR1 as SEHNR and CDR2 as FQNEAQ. The CDR3 holds 14 amino acids from the cysteine to the phenylalanine. Only CDR3 DNA is held: 42 bases, read in frame from base 1.

The sequence was collected from a woman between 40 and 55 years old with Graves' hyperthyroidism. The chain is encoded by TRBV7-9 joined to TRBJ1-1, with the D gene uncertain. Material: blood. The DNA sequence is as follows: TGTGCCAGCAGCTTGCCAGAGAGCAACACTGAAGCTTTCTTT. It specifies CASSLPESNTEAFF.